The TCR beta chain under discussion was sequenced for a study of radiation and T cells in renal cell carcinoma. The V segment lost 4 bases and the J segment 10 bases; nucleotides outside the gene matches: 6. CDR3 size: 13 residues. Germline CDR1 and CDR2: SGHTA and FQGNSA. TCRdb's table, derived via immunoSEQ multiplex PCR, lists solely in-frame clones and lacks some. Found here are about 130,000 clones, around 81% of them singletons; the top ten hold roughly 6%. This sample's time point: blood 2 weeks post-SBRT. Noted treatment: 15 Gy SBRT to primary tumor, nephrectomy 4 weeks later. The source was blood, collected from a patient whose treatment included radiotherapy and nephrectomy. J is TRBJ2-1 and V is TRBV7-2; 8 nucleotides line up with TRBD1. The sequence was obtained from a man in his forties or fifties with renal cell carcinoma. CDR3 in amino acids: CASSSGQGLEQFF. As DNA, the CDR3 is TGTGCCAGCAGCTCCGGACAGGGCCTAGAGCAGTTCTTC.